A selection of T cell receptor beta chains follows, all from one sample in a study of blood T cell repertoires in COVID-19. TCRdb's copy holds only in-frame clones and misses some; the assay was immunoSEQ multiplex PCR. The sample yields approximately 240,000 clones, approximately 79% seen once. Sequenced material: peripheral blood. Every receptor here comes from a middle-aged woman with active or convalescent COVID-19. Both conserved end residues are trimmed from each CDR3. The D gene is left open where the match is weak. Clone size is given for some rows only: seen once, a few or many times, or a class if the clone is expanded.

TRBV27	NA	TRBJ2-1	NA	ASNMGTTYNEQF
TRBV9	NA	TRBJ2-2	NA	ASTPSHGNTGELF
TRBV6-6	NA	TRBJ2-2	TRBD2	ASRPVFSGVMGGELF
TRBV5-4	NA	TRBJ2-7	NA	ASSFHLYEQY
TRBV10-3	NA	TRBJ1-6	NA	AISEDGGLGGSPLH
TRBV6-7	NA	TRBJ1-5	NA	ASSSRQAQH
TRBV27	few	TRBJ1-6	NA	ASSKRGRIRSPLH
TRBV29-1	NA	TRBJ2-7	TRBD1	SAVRQGAYEQY
TRBV27	NA	TRBJ1-2	NA	ASTSLHRAKDGYT
TRBV5-1	NA	TRBJ2-7	TRBD1	ASSYRQGAGEQY
TRBV24-1	NA	TRBJ2-1	NA	ATRDLREQF
TRBV6-1	NA	TRBJ1-1	TRBD1	ASSEVRGRGNTEAF
TRBV3-1/TRBV3-2	NA	TRBJ1-1	NA	ASSQIQNTEAF
TRBV5-1	many	TRBJ2-1	TRBD1	ASSSAGGYNEQF
TRBV6-5	NA	TRBJ1-6	TRBD1	ASSPGQGASSPLH
TRBV11-2	NA	TRBJ1-2	NA	ASSLGLRGYT
TRBV5-7	NA	TRBJ2-3	TRBD2	ASRCERGKLTDTQY
TRBV7-9	once	TRBJ1-4	NA	ASSVGRNEKLF
TRBV5-5	NA	TRBJ2-4	TRBD2	ASSFSAGVAKNIQY
TRBV19	NA	TRBJ2-3	NA	ASSIGSSGFTDTQY
TRBV5-6	NA	TRBJ1-3	NA	ASSSLTGSSGNTIY
TRBV10-2	NA	TRBJ2-1	NA	ASSEGRGNEQF
TRBV5-5	NA	TRBJ1-1	NA	ASSVQTVNTEAF
TRBV5-1	few	TRBJ1-1	NA	ASSLDPGVRTEAF
TRBV7-3	NA	TRBJ1-6	NA	ASSLGVDNSPLH
TRBV10-1	NA	TRBJ2-3	NA	ASSESLSTVDTQY
TRBV7-3	NA	TRBJ2-2	NA	ASSPFGGKGTGELF
TRBV19	NA	TRBJ1-5	NA	ASTPAGDQPQH
TRBV7-3	NA	TRBJ1-2	NA	ASSPAPGSYGYT
TRBV15	NA	TRBJ2-7	NA	ATSSDVNSYEQY
TRBV3-1/TRBV3-2	NA	TRBJ1-1	TRBD1	ASSQETGEFSAF
TRBV29-1	NA	TRBJ1-2	NA	SVEEREGGDYGYT
TRBV10-3	NA	TRBJ1-2	NA	AISESWAGNYGYT
TRBV3-1/TRBV3-2	NA	TRBJ1-1	TRBD1	ASSQPRTGAF
TRBV28	NA	TRBJ1-1	TRBD1	ASSSLDRPAGEAF